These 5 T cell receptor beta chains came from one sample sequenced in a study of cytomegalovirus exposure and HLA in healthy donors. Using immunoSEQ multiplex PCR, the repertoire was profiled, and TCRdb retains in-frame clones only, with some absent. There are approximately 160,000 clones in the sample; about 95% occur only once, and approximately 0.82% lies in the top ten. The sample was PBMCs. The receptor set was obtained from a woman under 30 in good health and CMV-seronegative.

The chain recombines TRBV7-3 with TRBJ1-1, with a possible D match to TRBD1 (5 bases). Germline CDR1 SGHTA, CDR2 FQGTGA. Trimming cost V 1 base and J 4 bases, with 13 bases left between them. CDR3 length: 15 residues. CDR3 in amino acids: CASSLNQGGGTEAFF. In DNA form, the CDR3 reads TGTGCCAGCAGCTTAAATCAGGGAGGTGGCACTGAAGCTTTCTTT. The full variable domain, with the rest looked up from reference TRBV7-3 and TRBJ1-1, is GAGVSQTPSNKVTEKGKYVELRCDPISGHTALYWYRQSLGQGPEFLIYFQGTGAADDSGLPNDRFFAVRPEGSVSTLKIQRTERGDSAVYLCASSLNQGGGTEAFFGQGTRLTVV.

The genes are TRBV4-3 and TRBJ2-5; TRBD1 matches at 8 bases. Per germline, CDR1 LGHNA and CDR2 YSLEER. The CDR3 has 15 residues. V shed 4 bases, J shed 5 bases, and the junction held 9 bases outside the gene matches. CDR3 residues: CASSLWTGSRETQYF. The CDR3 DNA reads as TGCGCCAGCAGCCTCTGGACAGGGTCGCGGGAGACCCAGTACTTC.

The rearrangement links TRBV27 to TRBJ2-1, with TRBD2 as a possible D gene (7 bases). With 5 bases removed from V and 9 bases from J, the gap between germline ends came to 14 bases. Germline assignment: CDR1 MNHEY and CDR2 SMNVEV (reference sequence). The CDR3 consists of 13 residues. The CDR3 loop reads CASSLSRGGEQFF. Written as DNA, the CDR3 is TGTGCCAGCAGTCTCTCAAGGGGGGGTGAGCAGTTCTTC.

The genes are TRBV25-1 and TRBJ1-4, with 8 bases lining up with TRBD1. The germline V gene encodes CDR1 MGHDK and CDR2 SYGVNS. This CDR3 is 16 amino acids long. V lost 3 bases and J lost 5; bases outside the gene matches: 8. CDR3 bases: TGTGCCAGCAGTGACCGATTCCGGGACAGGAATGAAAAACTGTTTTTT. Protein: CASSDRFRDRNEKLFF.

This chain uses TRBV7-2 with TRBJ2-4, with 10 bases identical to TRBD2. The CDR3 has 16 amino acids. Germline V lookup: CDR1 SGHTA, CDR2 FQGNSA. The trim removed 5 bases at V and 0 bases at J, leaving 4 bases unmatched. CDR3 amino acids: CASSPAGGQAKNIQYF. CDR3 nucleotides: TGTGCCAGCAGCCCAGCGGGGGGGCAAGCCAAAAACATTCAGTACTTC.